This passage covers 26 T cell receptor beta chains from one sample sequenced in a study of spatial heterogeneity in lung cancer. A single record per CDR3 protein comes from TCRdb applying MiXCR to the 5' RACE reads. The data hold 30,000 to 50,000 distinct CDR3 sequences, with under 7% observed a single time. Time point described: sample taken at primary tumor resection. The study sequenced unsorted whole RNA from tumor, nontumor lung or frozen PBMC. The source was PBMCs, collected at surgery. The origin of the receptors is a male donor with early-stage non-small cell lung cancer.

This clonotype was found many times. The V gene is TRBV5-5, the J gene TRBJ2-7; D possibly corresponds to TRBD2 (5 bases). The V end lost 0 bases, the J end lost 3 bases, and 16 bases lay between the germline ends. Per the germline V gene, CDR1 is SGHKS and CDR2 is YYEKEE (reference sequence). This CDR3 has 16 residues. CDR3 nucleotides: TGTGCCAGCAGCTTGGACTTACTAGGGATTCTCTACGAGCAGTACTTC. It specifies CASSLDLLGILYEQYF. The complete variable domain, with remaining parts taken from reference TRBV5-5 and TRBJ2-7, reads DAGVTQSPTHLIKTRGQQVTLRCSPISGHKSVSWYQQVLGQGPQFIFQYYEKEERGRGNFPDRFSARQFPNYSSELNVNALLLGDSALYLCASSLDLLGILYEQYFGPGTRLTVT.

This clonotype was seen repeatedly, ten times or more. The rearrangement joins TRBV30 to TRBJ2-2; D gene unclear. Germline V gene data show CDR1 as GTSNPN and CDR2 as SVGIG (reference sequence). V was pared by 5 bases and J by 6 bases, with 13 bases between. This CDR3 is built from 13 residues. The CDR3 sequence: CAWGRFESGELFF. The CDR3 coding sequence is TGTGCCTGGGGCCGTTTCGAGTCCGGGGAGCTGTTTTTT.

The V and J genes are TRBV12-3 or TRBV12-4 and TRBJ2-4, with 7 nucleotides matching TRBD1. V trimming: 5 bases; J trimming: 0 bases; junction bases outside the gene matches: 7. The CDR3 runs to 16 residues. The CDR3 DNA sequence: TGTGCCAGCAGTCTACAGGGGTTGATAGCCAAAAACATTCAGTACTTC. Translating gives CASSLQGLIAKNIQYF.

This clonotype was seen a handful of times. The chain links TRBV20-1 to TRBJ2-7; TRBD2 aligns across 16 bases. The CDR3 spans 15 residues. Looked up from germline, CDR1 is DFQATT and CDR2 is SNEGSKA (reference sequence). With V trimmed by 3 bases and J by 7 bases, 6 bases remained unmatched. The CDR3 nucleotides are TGCAGTGCTAGCGGGACTAGCGGGGGGGCTCGGGAGCAGTACTTC. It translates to CSASGTSGGAREQYF.

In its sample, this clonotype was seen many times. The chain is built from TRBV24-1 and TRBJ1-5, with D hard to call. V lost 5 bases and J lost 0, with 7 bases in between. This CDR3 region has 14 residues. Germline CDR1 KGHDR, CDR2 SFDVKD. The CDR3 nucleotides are TGTGCCACCAGTGGAGAAGGTAGCAATCAGCCCCAGCATTTT. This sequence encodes CATSGEGSNQPQHF.

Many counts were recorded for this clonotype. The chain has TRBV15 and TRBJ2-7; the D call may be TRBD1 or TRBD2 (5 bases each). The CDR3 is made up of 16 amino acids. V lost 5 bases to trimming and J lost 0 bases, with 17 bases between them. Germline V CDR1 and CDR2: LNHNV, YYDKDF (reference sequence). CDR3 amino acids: CATSLRGSQSSYEQYF. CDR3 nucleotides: TGTGCCACCAGCCTGAGGGGCAGCCAGAGCTCCTACGAGCAGTACTTC.

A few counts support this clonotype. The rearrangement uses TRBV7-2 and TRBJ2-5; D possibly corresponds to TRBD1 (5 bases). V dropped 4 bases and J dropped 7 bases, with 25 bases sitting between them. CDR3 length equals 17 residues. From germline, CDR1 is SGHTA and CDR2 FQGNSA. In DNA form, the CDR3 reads TGTGCCAGCAGCTACAACCTCTGGGGCGCGAAGAGTAGGACCCAGTACTTC. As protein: CASSYNLWGAKSRTQYF.

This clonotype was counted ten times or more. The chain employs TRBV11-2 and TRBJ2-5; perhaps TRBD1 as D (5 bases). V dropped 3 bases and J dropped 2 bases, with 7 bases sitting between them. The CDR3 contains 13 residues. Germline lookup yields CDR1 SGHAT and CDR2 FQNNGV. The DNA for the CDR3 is TGTGCCAGCAGCTTCCGACAGCAAGAGACCCAGTACTTC. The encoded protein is CASSFRQQETQYF.

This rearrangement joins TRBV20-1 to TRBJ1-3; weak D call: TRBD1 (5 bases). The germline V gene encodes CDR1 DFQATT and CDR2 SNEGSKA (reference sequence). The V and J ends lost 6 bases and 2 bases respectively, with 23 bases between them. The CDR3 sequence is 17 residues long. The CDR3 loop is CSAARGAAAEPGNTIYF. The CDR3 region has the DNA TGCAGTGCCGCTCGAGGGGCCGCAGCGGAACCTGGAAACACCATATATTTT.

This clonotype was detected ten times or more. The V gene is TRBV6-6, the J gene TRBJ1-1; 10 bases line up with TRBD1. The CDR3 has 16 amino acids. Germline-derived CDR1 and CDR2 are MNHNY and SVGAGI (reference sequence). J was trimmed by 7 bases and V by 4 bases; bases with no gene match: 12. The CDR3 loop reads CASSSTNRQGAIEAFF. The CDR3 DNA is TGTGCCAGCAGTTCTACGAACCGACAGGGGGCAATTGAAGCTTTCTTT.

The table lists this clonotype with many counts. Here the CDR3 DNA reads TGTGCCAGCAGTTTAGTAACAGGGGGCTTAAATCAGCCCCAGCATTTT. Its translation: CASSLVTGGLNQPQHF. The chain couples TRBV12-3 or TRBV12-4 to TRBJ1-5; 9 positions match TRBD1. The ends lost 1 base at V and 4 bases at J; junction bases unmatched: 5. The CDR3 covers 16 residues.

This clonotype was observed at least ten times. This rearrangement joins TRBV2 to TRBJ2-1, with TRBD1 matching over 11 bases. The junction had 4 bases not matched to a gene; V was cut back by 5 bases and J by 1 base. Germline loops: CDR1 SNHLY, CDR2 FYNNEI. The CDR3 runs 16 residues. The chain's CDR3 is CASSPRDRGSYNEQFF. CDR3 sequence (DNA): TGTGCCAGCAGTCCGAGGGACAGGGGGTCCTACAATGAGCAGTTCTTC.

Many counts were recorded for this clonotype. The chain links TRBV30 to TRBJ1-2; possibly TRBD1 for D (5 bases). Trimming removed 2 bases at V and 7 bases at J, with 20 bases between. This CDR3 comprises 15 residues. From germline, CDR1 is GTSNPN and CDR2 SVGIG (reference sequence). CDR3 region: CAWSTRREFQLGYTF. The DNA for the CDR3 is TGTGCCTGGAGTACCCGCAGGGAGTTTCAACTTGGCTACACCTTC.

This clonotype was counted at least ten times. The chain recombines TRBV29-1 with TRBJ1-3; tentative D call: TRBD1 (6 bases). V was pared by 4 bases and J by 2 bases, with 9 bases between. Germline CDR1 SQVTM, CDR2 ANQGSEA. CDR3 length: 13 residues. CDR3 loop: CSVARDTGNTIYF. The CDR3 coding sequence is TGCAGCGTTGCCCGGGACACTGGAAACACCATATATTTT.

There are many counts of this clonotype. Written as DNA, the CDR3 is TGCGCCAGCAGCACAGGACATCTGTATGGCTACACCTTC. Amino acid sequence: CASSTGHLYGYTF. The chain carries TRBV5-1 and TRBJ1-2; D is possibly TRBD1 (5 bases). This CDR3 is 13 amino acids long. The germline V gene encodes CDR1 SGHRS and CDR2 YFSETQ. Between the trimmed V and J ends, which lost 4 bases and 5 bases, there was a span of 12 bases.

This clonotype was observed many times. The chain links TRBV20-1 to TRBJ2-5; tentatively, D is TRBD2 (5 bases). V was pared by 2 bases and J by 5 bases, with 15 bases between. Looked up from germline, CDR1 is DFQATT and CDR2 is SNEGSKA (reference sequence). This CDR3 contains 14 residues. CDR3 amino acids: CSARSRGFPETQYF. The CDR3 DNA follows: TGCAGTGCTAGATCTCGGGGATTTCCGGAGACCCAGTACTTC.

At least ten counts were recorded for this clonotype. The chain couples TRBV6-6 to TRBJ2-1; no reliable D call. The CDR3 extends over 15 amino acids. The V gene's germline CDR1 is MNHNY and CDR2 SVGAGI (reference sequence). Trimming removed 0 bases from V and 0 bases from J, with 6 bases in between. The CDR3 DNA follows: TGTGCCAGCAGTTACTCGGTGAGCTCCTACAATGAGCAGTTCTTC. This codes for CASSYSVSSYNEQFF.

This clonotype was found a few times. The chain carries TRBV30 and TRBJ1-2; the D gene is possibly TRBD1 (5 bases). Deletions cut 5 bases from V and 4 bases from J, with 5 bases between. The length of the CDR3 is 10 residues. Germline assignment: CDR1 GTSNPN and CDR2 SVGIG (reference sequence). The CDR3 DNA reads TGTGCCTGGGGGGGCTATGGCTACACCTTC. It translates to CAWGGYGYTF. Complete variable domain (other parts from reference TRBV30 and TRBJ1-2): SQTIHQWPATLVQPVGSPLSLECTVEGTSNPNLYWYRQAAGRGLQLLFYSVGIGQISSEVPQNLSASRPQDRQFILSSKKLLLSDSGFYLCAWGGYGYTFGSGTRLTVV.

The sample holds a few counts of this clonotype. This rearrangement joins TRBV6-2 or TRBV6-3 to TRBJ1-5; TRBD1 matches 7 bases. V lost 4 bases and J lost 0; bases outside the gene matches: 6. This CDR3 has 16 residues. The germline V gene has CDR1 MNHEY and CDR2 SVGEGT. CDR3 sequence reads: CASSSGRGYSNQPQHF. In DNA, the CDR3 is TGTGCCAGCAGTTCGGGCAGGGGGTATAGCAATCAGCCCCAGCATTTT.

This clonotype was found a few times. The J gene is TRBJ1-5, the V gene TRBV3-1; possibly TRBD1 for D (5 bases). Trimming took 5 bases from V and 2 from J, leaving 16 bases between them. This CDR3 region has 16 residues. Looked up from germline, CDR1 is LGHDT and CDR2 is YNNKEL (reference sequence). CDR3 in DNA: TGTGCCAGCAGCTCGCGGACAACCGTGGGCAATCAGCCCCAGCATTTT. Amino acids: CASSSRTTVGNQPQHF.

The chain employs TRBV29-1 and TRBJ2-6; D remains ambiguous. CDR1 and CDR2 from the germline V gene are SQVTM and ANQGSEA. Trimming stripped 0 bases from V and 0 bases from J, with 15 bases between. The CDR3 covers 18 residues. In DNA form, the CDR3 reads TGCAGCGTTGAAGAGGGCAGCTGGAGAAGCTCTGGGGCCAACGTCCTGACTTTC. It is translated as CSVEEGSWRSSGANVLTF. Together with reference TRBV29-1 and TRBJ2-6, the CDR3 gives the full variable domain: SAVISQKPSRDICQRGTSLTIQCQVDSQVTMMFWYRQQPGQSLTLIATANQGSEATYESGFVIDKFPISRPNLTFSTLTVSNMSPEDSSIYLCSVEEGSWRSSGANVLTFGAGSRLTVL.

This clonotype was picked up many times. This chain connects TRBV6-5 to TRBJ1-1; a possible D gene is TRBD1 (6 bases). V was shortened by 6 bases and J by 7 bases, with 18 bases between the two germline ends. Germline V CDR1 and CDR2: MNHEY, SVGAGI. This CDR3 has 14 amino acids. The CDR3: CASRPLGQSGEAFF. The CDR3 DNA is TGTGCCAGCAGGCCCCTGGGACAATCGGGTGAAGCTTTCTTT.

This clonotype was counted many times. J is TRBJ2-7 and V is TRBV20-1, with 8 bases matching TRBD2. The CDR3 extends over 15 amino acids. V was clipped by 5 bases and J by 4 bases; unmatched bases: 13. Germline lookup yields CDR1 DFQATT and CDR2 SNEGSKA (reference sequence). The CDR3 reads CSAGMVPSGRYEQYF. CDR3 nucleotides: TGCAGTGCTGGGATGGTCCCTAGCGGGCGGTACGAGCAGTACTTC.

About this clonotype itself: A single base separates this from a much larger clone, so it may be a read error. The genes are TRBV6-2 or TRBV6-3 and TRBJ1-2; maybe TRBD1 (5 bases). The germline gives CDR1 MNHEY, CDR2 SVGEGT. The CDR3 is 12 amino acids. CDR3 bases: TGTGCCAGCATCGGAGGGGACTATGGCTGCACCTTC. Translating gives CASIGGDYGCTF.

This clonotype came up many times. The CDR3 bases are TGTGCCAGCAGCTTGGGTGCCGTTAACTATGGCTACACCTTC. Its protein product is CASSLGAVNYGYTF. The genes are TRBV5-4 and TRBJ1-2; the D is unclear. With 0 bases removed from V and 1 base from J, the gap between germline ends came to 7 bases. Germline V CDR1 and CDR2: SGHNT, YYREEE (reference sequence). The CDR3 consists of 14 residues. The whole variable domain, filled in from reference TRBV5-4 and TRBJ1-2, reads ETGVTQSPTHLIKTRGQQVTLRCSSQSGHNTVSWYQQALGQGPQFIFQYYREEENGRGNFPPRFSGLQFPNYSSELNVNALELDDSALYLCASSLGAVNYGYTFGSGTRLTVV.

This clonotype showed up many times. The CDR3 loop is CSVMLPGEKLFF. CDR3 DNA sequence: TGCAGCGTGATGCTACCCGGGGAAAAACTGTTTTTT. The rearrangement links TRBV29-1 to TRBJ1-4; D gene uncertain. This CDR3 contains 12 residues. Germline CDR1 and CDR2: SQVTM and ANQGSEA. V was shortened by 6 bases and J by 8 bases, with 13 bases between the two germline ends. Looking up the rest from reference TRBV29-1 and TRBJ1-4 gives the full variable domain: SAVISQKPSRDICQRGTSLTIQCQVDSQVTMMFWYRQQPGQSLTLIATANQGSEATYESGFVIDKFPISRPNLTFSTLTVSNMSPEDSSIYLCSVMLPGEKLFFGSGTQLSVL.